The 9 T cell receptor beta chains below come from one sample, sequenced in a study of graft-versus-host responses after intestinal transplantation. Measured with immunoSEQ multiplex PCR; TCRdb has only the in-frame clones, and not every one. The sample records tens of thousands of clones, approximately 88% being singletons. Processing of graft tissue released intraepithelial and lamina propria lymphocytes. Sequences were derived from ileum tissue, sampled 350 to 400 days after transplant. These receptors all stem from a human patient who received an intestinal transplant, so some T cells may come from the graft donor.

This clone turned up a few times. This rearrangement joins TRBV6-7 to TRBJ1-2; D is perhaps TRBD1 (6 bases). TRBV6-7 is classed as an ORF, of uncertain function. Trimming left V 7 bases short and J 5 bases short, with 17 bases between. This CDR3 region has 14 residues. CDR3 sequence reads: CASTLQDRVYGYTF. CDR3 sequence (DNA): TGTGCCAGCACCCTCCAGGACAGAGTATATGGCTACACCTTC.

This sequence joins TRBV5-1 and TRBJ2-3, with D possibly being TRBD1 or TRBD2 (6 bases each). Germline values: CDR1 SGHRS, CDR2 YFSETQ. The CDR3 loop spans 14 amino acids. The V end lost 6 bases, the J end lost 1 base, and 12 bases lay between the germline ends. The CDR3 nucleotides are TGCGCCAGCACCTCGGGGGCGCGCACAGATACGCAGTATTTT. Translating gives CASTSGARTDTQYF.

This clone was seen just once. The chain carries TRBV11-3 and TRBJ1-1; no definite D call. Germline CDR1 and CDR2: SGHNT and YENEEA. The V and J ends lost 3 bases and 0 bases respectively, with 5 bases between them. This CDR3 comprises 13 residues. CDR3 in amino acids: CASSLKMNTEAFF. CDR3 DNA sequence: TGTGCCAGCAGCTTGAAGATGAACACTGAAGCTTTCTTT.

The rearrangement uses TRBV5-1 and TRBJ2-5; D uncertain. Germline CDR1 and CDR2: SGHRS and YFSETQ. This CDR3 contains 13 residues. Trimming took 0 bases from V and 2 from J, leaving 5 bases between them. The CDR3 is CASSLGQQETQYF. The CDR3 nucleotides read TGCGCCAGCAGCTTGGGGCAGCAAGAGACCCAGTACTTC.

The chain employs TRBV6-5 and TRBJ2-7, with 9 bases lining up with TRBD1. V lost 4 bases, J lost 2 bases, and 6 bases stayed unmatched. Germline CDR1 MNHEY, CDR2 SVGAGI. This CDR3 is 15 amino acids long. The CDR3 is CASSWDRASAYEQYF. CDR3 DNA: TGTGCCAGCAGTTGGGACAGGGCCTCGGCCTACGAGCAGTACTTC.

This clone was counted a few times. The CDR3 loop reads CASRPSQAPGELFF. The CDR3 DNA reads as TGTGCCAGCAGACCTTCACAGGCCCCCGGGGAGCTGTTTTTT. The chain has TRBV7-9 and TRBJ2-2; possibly TRBD1 for D (5 bases). The V and J ends lost 6 bases and 6 bases respectively, with 14 bases between them. Germline values: CDR1 SEHNR, CDR2 FQNEAQ (reference sequence). The CDR3 contains 14 residues.

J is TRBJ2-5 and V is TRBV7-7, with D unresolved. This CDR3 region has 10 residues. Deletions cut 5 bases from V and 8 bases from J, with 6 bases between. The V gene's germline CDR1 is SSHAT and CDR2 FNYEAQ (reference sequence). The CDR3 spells CASSRETQYF. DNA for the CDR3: TGTGCCAGCAGCCGCGAAACCCAGTACTTC.

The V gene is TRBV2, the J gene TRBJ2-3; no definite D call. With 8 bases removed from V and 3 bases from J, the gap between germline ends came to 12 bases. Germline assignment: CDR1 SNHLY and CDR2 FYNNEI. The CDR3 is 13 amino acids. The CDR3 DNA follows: TGTGCCAGCGAGGAAAGGACGACAGATACGCAGTATTTT. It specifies CASEERTTDTQYF. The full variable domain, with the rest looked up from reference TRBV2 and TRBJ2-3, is EPEVTQTPSHQVTQMGQEVILRCVPISNHLYFYWYRQILGQKVEFLVSFYNNEISEKSEIFDDQFSVERPDGSNFTLKIRSTKLEDSAMYFCASEERTTDTQYFGPGTRLTVL.

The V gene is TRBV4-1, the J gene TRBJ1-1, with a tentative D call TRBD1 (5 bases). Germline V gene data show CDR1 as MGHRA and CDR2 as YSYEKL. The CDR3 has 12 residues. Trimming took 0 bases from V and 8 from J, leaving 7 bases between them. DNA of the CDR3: TGCGCCAGCAGCCAAGATTCAGGGGAAGCTTTCTTT. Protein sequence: CASSQDSGEAFF.